What follows describes a single T cell receptor (beta chain). The antigen is undetermined. Broader study findings: Greatest tumor Treg TCR overlap was with tumor naive CD4+ cells. Tumor memory CD4+ T cell TCR gene usage was found to cluster with blood and lymph node memory CD4+ cells and with lymph node naive CD4+ cells.

Semi-nested PCR with Nested Universal Primer A followed constant-region reverse priming of full-length variable regions. TCRdb called the 5' RACE reads again in MiXCR, with one record for every CDR3 protein. The sample shows 7,400 or so distinct CDR3 sequences, around 37% of them seen only once. V lost 6 bases, J lost 3 bases, and 15 bases lay in between. The CDR3 length is 14 residues. From germline, CDR1 is SQVTM and CDR2 ANQGSEA. This TCR was sampled from a female donor with breast cancer. Source material: memory CD4+ T cells sorted from blood. Subset specified: memory CD4+ T cells, CD4+CD45RO+CD25-. The V gene is TRBV29-1, the J gene TRBJ2-1; D not certain. Here the CDR3 DNA reads TGCAGCGTGCCAGTTTCGCGCCGCTACAATGAGCAGTTCTTC. This encodes CSVPVSRRYNEQFF.